This T cell receptor beta chain originates from a study of sequential checkpoint blockade in melanoma. Study background: Randomization was 1:1 between first-line nivolumab→ipilimumab and ipilimumab→nivolumab. Each arm's sequence ended with maintenance nivolumab.

The treatment was: randomized to nivolumab then ipilimumab (arm A) or the reverse (arm B). None of the patients previously received DNA-damaging chemotherapy. PBMC sorting kept live CD3+CD8+ cells without CD19 or CD56. Generated by immunoSEQ multiplex PCR, the TCRdb table keeps only in-frame clones and is missing some. The table includes about 12,000 clones, less than 70% detected once. The germline V and J ends were trimmed by 4 bases and 0 bases, with 10 bases remaining between them. This CDR3 has 15 amino acids. From germline, CDR1 is LGHNA and CDR2 YSLEER. The rearrangement links TRBV4-3 to TRBJ1-5; D unresolved. The receptor's source is a human donor with melanoma. Sequencing used CD8+ T cells sorted from blood (inferred from file names), obtained from a patient given nivolumab and ipilimumab in sequence. DNA of the CDR3: TGCGCCAGCAGCCCACAGACGGATAGCAATCAGCCCCAGCATTTT. Translation gives CASSPQTDSNQPQHF.